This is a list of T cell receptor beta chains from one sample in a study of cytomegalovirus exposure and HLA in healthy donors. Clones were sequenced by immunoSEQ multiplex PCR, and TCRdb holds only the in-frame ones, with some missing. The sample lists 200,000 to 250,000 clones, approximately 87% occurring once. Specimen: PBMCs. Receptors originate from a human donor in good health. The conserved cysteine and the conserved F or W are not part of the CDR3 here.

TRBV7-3,ASSPGTSSYEQY
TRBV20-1,SAPRSGEQY
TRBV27,ASSSAGTEASGNTIY
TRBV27,ASRPGLANEKLF
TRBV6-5,ASSYQVDSEQY
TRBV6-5,ASSYVGTHTYEQY
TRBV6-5,ASNKRGEGTDTQY
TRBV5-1,ASSLPGTGSVNTEAF
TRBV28,ASSSRLAGDAYNEQF
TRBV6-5,ASSYSGQGMGEKLF
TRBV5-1,ASSYRGLAGDYYEQY
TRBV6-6,ASRPGQGYEQY
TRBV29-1,SVQGGPYEQY
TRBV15,ATSRRLGRGTDTQY
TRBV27,ASSYRPPLAGTYNEQF
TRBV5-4,ASSFYQPQH
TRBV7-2,ASSFVGGPGETQY
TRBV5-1,ASRLRDNEQF
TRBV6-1,ASSEVPGHGGYGYT
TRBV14,ASSLGLLTDTQY
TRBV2,ASTLQGPSYNEQF
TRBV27,ASSLSPILTSGRYEQY
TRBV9,ASSGYGTSGEYNEQF
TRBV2,ASNEFPGQGNQETQY
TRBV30,AWRKLTGWLEAF
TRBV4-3,AGSQGTSGVTDTQY
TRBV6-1,ASSAWDSSESYNEQF
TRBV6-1,ASVSGLAGVQQY
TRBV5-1,ASSPIRRENGNTIY
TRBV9,ASSRSGGGTGGTSNTEAF